The 26 T cell receptor beta chains reported below all come from one sample, sequenced in a study of blood T cell repertoires in COVID-19. Here immunoSEQ multiplex PCR was the method, and the copy in TCRdb shows in-frame clones only, minus some. The sample contains 120,000 to 150,000 clones, 87% of which appear only once. The sequencing input was peripheral blood. The origin of the receptors is a woman in her forties or fifties with acute or convalescent COVID-19.

This sequence joins TRBV27 and TRBJ2-2, with D unclear. CDR1 and CDR2 from the germline V gene are MNHEY and SMNVEV (reference sequence). CDR3 size: 15 residues. V gave up 3 bases and J gave up 3 bases, with 11 bases separating them. CDR3 in amino acids: CASSFEHGDTGELFF. Written as DNA, the CDR3 is TGTGCCAGCAGTTTCGAGCACGGAGACACCGGGGAGCTGTTTTTT.

The chain uses TRBV3-1 (or the pseudogene TRBV3-2) and TRBJ2-7; 10 nucleotides agree with TRBD1. Germline assignment: CDR1 LGHDT and CDR2 YNNKEL (reference sequence). V gave up 0 bases and J gave up 3 bases; unmatched junction bases: 5. The CDR3 is 16 residues long. The DNA for the CDR3 is TGTGCCAGCAGCCAAGACCCGGGACAGGGGATCTACGAGCAGTACTTC. Translating it yields CASSQDPGQGIYEQYF.

The chain uses TRBV6-6 and TRBJ2-7; TRBD2 might be the D (5 bases). Trimming removed 0 bases from V and 1 base from J, with 10 bases in between. The CDR3 length is 15 residues. Germline CDR1 MNHNY, CDR2 SVGAGI (reference sequence). This CDR3 is CASSYSSGSSYEQYF. The CDR3 DNA reads as TGTGCCAGCAGTTACTCGTCGGGATCTTCCTACGAGCAGTACTTC.

Only one count was recorded for this clone. In DNA, the CDR3 is TGCGCCAGCAGCCCGGACAGGCCGGCCTATGGCTACACCTTC. It codes for CASSPDRPAYGYTF. The V and J genes are TRBV5-1 and TRBJ1-2; 7 nucleotides agree with TRBD1. CDR1 is SGHRS and CDR2 is YFSETQ in the germline V gene. This CDR3 contains 14 residues. After removal of 4 bases from V and 4 bases from J, the junction contained 7 bases not matched to a gene.

The chain is built from TRBV30 and TRBJ2-2, with D unclear. Germline V gives CDR1 GTSNPN, CDR2 SVGIG (reference sequence). With 0 bases removed from V and 0 bases from J, the gap between germline ends came to 17 bases. CDR3 length: 18 residues. The CDR3 loop is CAWSVPVAGSSNTGELFF. The DNA for the CDR3 is TGTGCCTGGAGTGTACCTGTTGCAGGATCCTCGAACACCGGGGAGCTGTTTTTT.

The rearrangement uses TRBV28 and TRBJ2-5; D gene ambiguous. Germline CDR1 and CDR2: MDHEN and SYDVKM. CDR3 length: 13 amino acids. V lost 1 base, J lost 5 bases, and 8 bases lay in between. The CDR3 bases are TGTGCCAGCAGTTTATTCGAAAGCGAGACCCAGTACTTC. Its protein product is CASSLFESETQYF.

The V call is TRBV3-1 (or the pseudogene TRBV3-2), the J call TRBJ1-1; the D gene is possibly TRBD1 (5 bases). This CDR3 has 12 residues. Trimming pared 5 bases from V and 5 bases from J, leaving 9 bases between. Germline loops: CDR1 LGHDT, CDR2 YNNKEL (reference sequence). DNA of the CDR3: TGTGCCAGCAGCACCAGACAGACTGAAGCTTTCTTT. This sequence encodes CASSTRQTEAFF.

The J gene is TRBJ2-1, the V gene TRBV9, with a tentative D call TRBD1 (6 bases). V shed 6 bases and J shed 5 bases, with 15 bases lying between them. The CDR3 totals 14 residues. The germline CDR1 and CDR2 sequences are SGDLS and YYNGEE. The CDR3 spells CASTSEGVNNEQFF. CDR3 DNA: TGTGCCAGCACGTCTGAGGGGGTAAACAATGAGCAGTTCTTC.

The V call is TRBV24-1, the J call TRBJ2-1, with 11 positions matching TRBD1. With 4 bases clipped from V and 8 bases from J, the junction kept 12 bases outside the gene matches. The CDR3 contains 17 residues. The V gene's germline CDR1 is KGHDR and CDR2 SFDVKD. Here the CDR3 reads CATSEGTGGVFYDEQFF. Here the CDR3 DNA reads TGTGCCACCAGTGAAGGGACAGGGGGTGTCTTTTACGATGAGCAGTTCTTC.

This chain joins TRBV7-9 and TRBJ2-1; 10 bases are a match to TRBD2. Trimming removed 4 bases from V and 3 bases from J; junction bases left unmatched: 3. CDR3 length: 15 residues. Germline-derived CDR1 and CDR2 are SEHNR and FQNEAQ (reference sequence). Here the CDR3 DNA reads TGTGCCAGCAGCTCCAGCGGGGGGGGCTACAATGAGCAGTTCTTC. It codes for CASSSSGGGYNEQFF. Variable domain in full (rest from reference TRBV7-9 and TRBJ2-1): DTGVSQNPRHKITKRGQNVTFRCDPISEHNRLYWYRQTLGQGPEFLTYFQNEAQLEKSRLLSDRFSAERPKGSFSTLEIQRTEQGDSAMYLCASSSSGGGYNEQFFGPGTRLTVL.

J is TRBJ1-5 and V is TRBV29-1, with TRBD1 as a possible D gene (6 bases). The CDR3 sequence is 13 residues long. V dropped 7 bases and J dropped 1 base, with 11 bases sitting between them. CDR1 is SQVTM, CDR2 ANQGSEA, per germline. CDR3 residues: CSARTESNQPQHF. The CDR3 coding sequence is TGCAGCGCGCGGACAGAAAGCAATCAGCCCCAGCATTTT.

V is TRBV9 and J is TRBJ2-1; 7 bases align to TRBD2. The V gene's germline CDR1 is SGDLS and CDR2 YYNGEE. The CDR3 covers 18 residues. J gave up 2 bases and V 3 bases, and 14 bases lay outside the gene matches. CDR3 in amino acids: CASSDPSIAGHAYNEQFF. The CDR3, as DNA: TGTGCCAGCAGCGACCCCAGCATAGCGGGCCATGCCTACAATGAGCAGTTCTTC.

The gene calls are TRBV29-1 and TRBJ2-3; the match to TRBD2 covers 11 bases. The J segment lost 7 bases and the V segment lost 3 bases, leaving 9 bases of the junction unmatched. CDR1 is SQVTM, CDR2 ANQGSEA, per germline. The CDR3 runs to 15 residues. CDR3 sequence reads: CSVDELAGVQNTQYF. The DNA of the CDR3 is TGCAGCGTTGATGAACTAGCGGGAGTACAGAATACGCAGTATTTT.

The chain has TRBV7-6 and TRBJ2-7; 9 positions agree with TRBD1. Germline V gene lookup returns CDR1 SGHVS and CDR2 FNYEAQ. CDR3 length: 15 amino acids. Trimming took 1 base from V and 2 from J; bases not matched to a gene: 3. CDR3 amino acids: CASSLEGQGTYEQYF. The CDR3 DNA reads TGTGCCAGCAGCTTAGAAGGACAGGGGACCTACGAGCAGTACTTC.

V and J are TRBV2 and TRBJ2-7; TRBD1 matches at 10 bases. This CDR3 has 12 amino acids. The junction had 3 bases not matched to a gene; V was cut back by 9 bases and J by 4 bases. Looked up from germline, CDR1 is SNHLY and CDR2 is FYNNEI. The CDR3 DNA is TGTGCCAGGGGACAGGGGCCATACGAGCAGTACTTC. The encoded protein is CARGQGPYEQYF.

This chain links TRBV5-5 with TRBJ1-5; TRBD1 aligns across 11 bases. The CDR3 covers 17 residues. The germline V gene encodes CDR1 SGHKS and CDR2 YYEKEE (reference sequence). The trim removed 1 base at V and 7 bases at J, leaving 10 bases unmatched. CDR3 protein: CASSLSPGQGVVQPQHF. The DNA of the CDR3 is TGTGCCAGCAGCTTGTCACCGGGACAGGGGGTAGTGCAGCCCCAGCATTTT.

This sequence joins TRBV5-1 and TRBJ1-3, with D perhaps matching TRBD1 (6 bases). Trimming left V 4 bases short and J 0 bases short, with 14 bases between. The CDR3 covers 16 residues. From germline, CDR1 is SGHRS and CDR2 YFSETQ. DNA for the CDR3: TGCGCCAGCAGCGTAAGACAGGCTACCTCTGGAAACACCATATATTTT. Its protein product is CASSVRQATSGNTIYF.

V gene TRBV5-1 combines with J gene TRBJ2-2; perhaps TRBD2 as D (5 bases). With 6 bases removed from V and 0 bases from J, the gap between germline ends came to 21 bases. Germline V CDR1 and CDR2: SGHRS, YFSETQ. The CDR3 runs 18 residues. The CDR3 is CASNPPPSGKTNTGELFF. CDR3 bases: TGCGCCAGCAACCCGCCCCCCAGCGGAAAAACGAACACCGGGGAGCTGTTTTTT. Full variable domain (outside the CDR3, taken from reference TRBV5-1 and TRBJ2-2): KAGVTQTPRYLIKTRGQQVTLSCSPISGHRSVSWYQQTPGQGLQFLFEYFSETQRNKGNFPGRFSGRQFSNSRSEMNVSTLELGDSALYLCASNPPPSGKTNTGELFFGEGSRLTVL.

V usage is TRBV6-4 and J usage is TRBJ2-3; 7 bases agree with TRBD2. The V gene's germline CDR1 is MRHNA and CDR2 SNTAGT. This CDR3 contains 15 residues. V lost 4 bases and J lost 1; bases outside the gene matches: 5. The CDR3 nucleotides are TGTGCCAGCAGTGTCCAACGGGGGGGCACAGATACGCAGTATTTT. Its translation: CASSVQRGGTDTQYF.

The rearrangement links TRBV5-1 to TRBJ1-1; 9 nucleotides line up with TRBD1. Germline CDR1 is SGHRS and CDR2 is YFSETQ. Trimming removed 2 bases from V and 4 bases from J; junction bases left unmatched: 9. This CDR3 comprises 16 residues. In DNA, the CDR3 is TGCGCCAGCAGCTTATCCGACAGGGGGTTGGGCACTGAAGCTTTCTTT. Residues: CASSLSDRGLGTEAFF.

This clone showed up just a few times. V usage is TRBV9 and J usage is TRBJ1-4; 7 bases fit TRBD1. Germline assignment: CDR1 SGDLS and CDR2 YYNGEE. The V segment lost 0 bases and the J segment 11 bases; nucleotides outside the gene matches: 4. The CDR3 totals 13 residues. CDR3 in DNA: TGTGCCAGCAGCGTAGGAGTGACAGGGAAACTGTTTTTT. Protein sequence: CASSVGVTGKLFF.

The rearrangement joins TRBV30 to TRBJ2-5; a possible D gene is TRBD1 (6 bases). Trimming stripped 0 bases from V and 5 bases from J, with 16 bases between. In germline, CDR1 is GTSNPN, CDR2 SVGIG (reference sequence). This CDR3 spans 15 amino acids. The CDR3 sequence: CAWSVGGGTWETQYF. The CDR3 DNA follows: TGTGCCTGGAGTGTAGGGGGTGGCACTTGGGAGACCCAGTACTTC.

The V call is TRBV11-2, the J call TRBJ2-2; D is unclear. CDR3 size: 13 residues. The V gene's germline CDR1 is SGHAT and CDR2 FQNNGV. V lost 2 bases, J lost 7 bases, and 8 bases lay in between. The CDR3 here is CASSLLYGGELFF. The CDR3 nucleotides are TGTGCCAGCAGCTTATTGTACGGCGGGGAGCTGTTTTTT.

The chain recombines TRBV19 with TRBJ1-1; 9 nucleotides agree with TRBD1. V trimming: 3 bases; J trimming: 0 bases; junction bases outside the gene matches: 11. Germline lookup yields CDR1 LNHDA and CDR2 SQIVND (reference sequence). This CDR3 region has 18 residues. CDR3: CASSMVNRGRLLNTEAFF. CDR3 bases: TGTGCCAGTAGTATGGTAAACAGGGGGCGGCTGTTGAACACTGAAGCTTTCTTT.

The chain carries TRBV6-5 and TRBJ2-7, with 8 bases fitting TRBD2. This CDR3 contains 15 residues. The ends lost 5 bases at V and 1 base at J; junction bases unmatched: 7. Germline-derived CDR1 and CDR2 are MNHEY and SVGAGI. CDR3 DNA sequence: TGTGCCAGCAGTCAGCTAGCGGGTCGATCCTACGAGCAGTACTTC. Protein product: CASSQLAGRSYEQYF.

V is TRBV30 and J is TRBJ1-6; 10 bases agree with TRBD1. CDR1 GTSNPN and CDR2 SVGIG come from the germline V gene (reference sequence). V trimming: 4 bases; J trimming: 7 bases; junction bases outside the gene matches: 4. This CDR3 spans 14 amino acids. CDR3 amino acids: CAWNPGQGNSPLHF. The CDR3 nucleotides are TGTGCCTGGAACCCGGGACAGGGGAATTCACCCCTCCACTTT.